These 18 T cell receptor beta chains originate from one sample sequenced in a study of PD-L1 blockade in urothelial cancer. TCRdb keeps only in-frame clones here, not all; method: immunoSEQ multiplex PCR. Of 75,000 to 90,000 clones in the sample, about 81% are singletons; the top ten hold 9% to 9.5%. Source: PBMCs, taken around atezolizumab (anti-PD-L1) treatment. The receptors derive from a man in his 70s with urothelial cancer.

The J gene is TRBJ1-6, the V gene TRBV5-1, with TRBD1 identical over 10 bases. The CDR3 is 15 residues long. J was trimmed by 10 bases and V by 2 bases; bases with no gene match: 6. Per germline, CDR1 SGHRS and CDR2 YFSETQ. CDR3 nucleotides: TGCGCCAGCAGCTTTGGACAGGGGGAACTCTCACCCCTCCACTTT. Translating it yields CASSFGQGELSPLHF.

The chain is built from TRBV19 and TRBJ2-7, with 7 bases that match TRBD1. CDR1 is LNHDA and CDR2 is SQIVND in the germline V gene (reference sequence). Germline trimming cut 6 bases from V and 7 bases from J; bases unmatched to any gene: 12. The CDR3 length is 14 residues. The CDR3 DNA reads TGTGCCAGTAGCTCGGCGACAGGGTCCTCGGAGCAGTACTTC. This codes for CASSSATGSSEQYF.

J is TRBJ1-6 and V is TRBV7-8, with a possible D match to TRBD1 (6 bases). Trimming shortened V by 4 bases and J by 0 bases, and 10 bases separated the two germline ends. Germline V lookup: CDR1 SGHVS, CDR2 FQNEAQ. The CDR3 loop spans 16 amino acids. CDR3 sequence reads: CASSSLDSSYNSPLHF. CDR3 nucleotide sequence: TGTGCCAGCAGCTCCCTGGACAGCTCCTATAATTCACCCCTCCACTTT.

At least ten counts were recorded for this clone. This chain connects TRBV6-1 to TRBJ2-7; 7 bases align to TRBD1. The germline CDR1 and CDR2 sequences are MNHNS and SASEGT. The V gene end was trimmed by 4 bases and the J gene end by 2 bases; junction bases not matched to a gene: 5. The CDR3 totals 14 residues. The CDR3 DNA is TGTGCCAGCAGTGGGTCGGGACAGACCTACGAGCAGTACTTC. This encodes CASSGSGQTYEQYF.

The J gene is TRBJ2-5, the V gene TRBV5-1; TRBD2 matches 13 bases. With 6 bases clipped from V and 1 base from J, the junction kept 6 bases outside the gene matches. Looked up from germline, CDR1 is SGHRS and CDR2 is YFSETQ. CDR3 length: 16 residues. CDR3 loop: CASTRRTSGGQETQYF. The CDR3, as DNA: TGCGCCAGCACTCGTCGGACTAGCGGGGGCCAAGAGACCCAGTACTTC. Full variable domain (remainder filled in from reference TRBV5-1 and TRBJ2-5): KAGVTQTPRYLIKTRGQQVTLSCSPISGHRSVSWYQQTPGQGLQFLFEYFSETQRNKGNFPGRFSGRQFSNSRSEMNVSTLELGDSALYLCASTRRTSGGQETQYFGPGTRLLVL.

The chain has TRBV5-6 and TRBJ1-2; D gene uncertain. V lost 0 bases and J lost 8, with 8 bases in between. This CDR3 has 12 residues. Germline CDR1 and CDR2: SGHDT and YYEEEE. The CDR3: CASSLGHTGYTF. The DNA of the CDR3 is TGTGCCAGCAGCTTGGGACATACCGGCTACACCTTC.

The rearrangement uses TRBV19 and TRBJ1-2, with 8 bases lining up with TRBD1. V shed 6 bases, J shed 2 bases, and the junction held 11 bases outside the gene matches. This CDR3 region has 16 residues. CDR1 LNHDA and CDR2 SQIVND come from the germline V gene (reference sequence). Written as DNA, the CDR3 is TGTGCCAGTAGCCCGGGACAGGCGGCTAGGAACTATGGCTACACCTTC. This sequence encodes CASSPGQAARNYGYTF. The variable domain in full, with the rest retrieved from reference TRBV19 and TRBJ1-2, is DGGITQSPKYLFRKEGQNVTLSCEQNLNHDAMYWYRQDPGQGLRLIYYSQIVNDFQKGDIAEGYSVSREKKESFPLTVTSAQKNPTAFYLCASSPGQAARNYGYTFGSGTRLTVV.

In DNA, the CDR3 is TGTGCCAGCAGCTTCGGTCCAGCGGCCCAAGAGACCCAGTACTTC. The encoded protein is CASSFGPAAQETQYF. J is TRBJ2-5 and V is TRBV11-2, with a weak D call TRBD2 (5 bases). The germline gives CDR1 SGHAT, CDR2 FQNNGV. With 3 bases removed from V and 1 base from J, the gap between germline ends came to 12 bases. CDR3 length: 15 amino acids.

This clone was recorded only once. This chain uses TRBV4-3 with TRBJ2-1, with TRBD2 matching over 7 bases. The CDR3 has 15 amino acids. Trimming at V came to 0 bases and at J to 10 bases, leaving 9 bases not matched to a gene. CDR1 and CDR2 (germline): LGHNA, YSLEER. The CDR3: CASSQEGTTVSEQFF. Written as DNA, the CDR3 is TGCGCCAGCAGCCAAGAGGGGACTACGGTTTCGGAGCAGTTCTTC.

This clone was seen just once. The rearrangement uses TRBV14 and TRBJ2-2, with D perhaps TRBD1 (5 bases). Per germline, CDR1 SGHDN and CDR2 FVKESK. The CDR3 covers 14 residues. V was pared by 4 bases and J by 2 bases, with 8 bases between. The CDR3 sequence: CASSRRVNTGELFF. The CDR3 DNA is TGTGCCAGCAGCCGCAGGGTTAACACCGGGGAGCTGTTTTTT.

The gene calls are TRBV6-1 and TRBJ1-1; possible D gene TRBD1, 5 bases. CDR1 MNHNS and CDR2 SASEGT come from the germline V gene. The length of the CDR3 is 16 residues. Trimming removed 2 bases from V and 0 bases from J, with 13 bases in between. The CDR3 region is CASSEWGRTMNTEAFF. The CDR3, as DNA: TGTGCCAGCAGTGAATGGGGCAGAACTATGAACACTGAAGCTTTCTTT.

This rearrangement joins TRBV6-5 to TRBJ1-3; 7 bases fit TRBD1. Germline V gene data show CDR1 as MNHEY and CDR2 as SVGAGI. With 7 bases clipped from V and 0 bases from J, the junction kept 6 bases outside the gene matches. The CDR3 spans 15 residues. CDR3 amino acids: CASILQGSSGNTIYF. CDR3 DNA: TGTGCCAGCATCTTACAGGGGAGCTCTGGAAACACCATATATTTT.

The V call is TRBV5-5, the J call TRBJ1-2; the D gene is possibly TRBD1 (5 bases). The CDR3 is 13 amino acids. CDR1 is SGHKS and CDR2 is YYEKEE in the germline V gene (reference sequence). Trimming cost V 6 bases and J 0 bases, with 9 bases left between them. CDR3 nucleotides: TGTGCCAGCATGCAGGGATCTAACTATGGCTACACCTTC. Residues: CASMQGSNYGYTF.

The V call is TRBV10-2, the J call TRBJ1-1; the match to TRBD1 covers 8 bases. CDR1 is WSHSY, CDR2 SAAADI, per germline. This CDR3 has 14 residues. The V and J ends lost 2 bases and 6 bases, in that order; junction bases with no gene match: 5. This CDR3 is CASSEPQGAAEAFF. Here the CDR3 DNA reads TGCGCCAGCAGTGAGCCGCAGGGGGCGGCTGAAGCTTTCTTT.

V and J are TRBV9 and TRBJ2-3, with TRBD2 identical over 9 bases. Germline lookup yields CDR1 SGDLS and CDR2 YYNGEE. Trimming removed 3 bases from V and 0 bases from J; junction bases left unmatched: 5. The CDR3 length is 16 residues. For the CDR3, the DNA is TGTGCCAGCAGCGCCCTAGCGGGATGGAGCACAGATACGCAGTATTTT. Its protein is CASSALAGWSTDTQYF. The full variable domain, its missing parts supplied by reference TRBV9 and TRBJ2-3, is DSGVTQTPKHLITATGQRVTLRCSPRSGDLSVYWYQQSLDQGLQFLIQYYNGEERAKGNILERFSAQQFPDLHSELNLSSLELGDSALYFCASSALAGWSTDTQYFGPGTRLTVL.

The rearrangement links TRBV6-1 to TRBJ2-2, with 7 positions matching TRBD2. Trimming at V came to 6 bases and at J to 5 bases, leaving 6 bases not matched to a gene. The CDR3 length is 14 residues. Germline values: CDR1 MNHNS, CDR2 SASEGT. CDR3: CASRTGGITGELFF. The DNA for the CDR3 is TGTGCCAGCAGAACCGGGGGGATTACCGGGGAGCTGTTTTTT.

This chain joins TRBV27 and TRBJ1-1; 9 positions agree with TRBD1. This CDR3 spans 16 amino acids. Trimming at V came to 5 bases and at J to 3 bases, leaving 10 bases not matched to a gene. Germline CDR1 is MNHEY and CDR2 is SMNVEV (reference sequence). In DNA form, the CDR3 reads TGTGCCAGCAGTCCCCTAGGGACAGGGAGGGACACTGAAGCTTTCTTT. As protein: CASSPLGTGRDTEAFF.

This chain uses TRBV11-2 with TRBJ2-7, with TRBD2 as a possible D gene (6 bases). The germline V gene encodes CDR1 SGHAT and CDR2 FQNNGV. The ends were cut back, 1 base at V and 2 bases at J, with 9 bases in the middle. The CDR3 has 14 amino acids. The CDR3 DNA follows: TGTGCCAGCAGCTTAGGGGGGGACCCCTACGAGCAGTACTTC. The encoded protein is CASSLGGDPYEQYF.